These T cell receptor beta chains were read from a single sample in a study of shared clonotypes between healthy human individuals. TCRdb's copy holds only in-frame clones and misses some; the assay was immunoSEQ multiplex PCR. The table shows about 1.5 million clones, with approximately 98% occurring only once. Sequencing was carried out using naive CD4+ T cells sorted from blood. The source is a man aged 25-45 years in good health. Both conserved end residues are part of each CDR3.

V gene: TRBV6-1; CDR3 protein: CASSASGSRVETQYF
V gene: TRBV5-1; CDR3 protein: CASSLDSNPGELFF
V gene: TRBV19; CDR3 protein: CATSLGDQPQHF
V gene: TRBV10-3; CDR3 protein: CAISESEGEITEAFF
V gene: TRBV19; CDR3 protein: CASSWGPVYEQYF
V gene: TRBV6-6; CDR3 protein: CASSSHLVQPGELFF
V gene: TRBV20-1; CDR3 protein: CRPGGLFF
V gene: TRBV29-1; CDR3 protein: CSVEDPLGTEAFF
V gene: TRBV7-7; CDR3 protein: CAIIRETQYF
V gene: TRBV6-1; CDR3 protein: CASSETGTSSSNEQFF
V gene: TRBV19; CDR3 protein: CASRAGRSYEQYF
V gene: TRBV5-1; CDR3 protein: CASSSGQGMGNEQFF
V gene: TRBV5-1; CDR3 protein: CATRQSGGSEAFF
V gene: TRBV18; CDR3 protein: CASSPSAGDQPQYF
V gene: TRBV2; CDR3 protein: CASRADYNEQFF
V gene: TRBV28; CDR3 protein: CASSNHREFHEQYF
V gene: TRBV5-1; CDR3 protein: CASSFGDRDIEKLFF
V gene: TRBV5-1; CDR3 protein: CASSFPDSGTADTQYF
V gene: TRBV2; CDR3 protein: CASSGASYEQYF
V gene: TRBV6-1; CDR3 protein: CASSERAQQYF
V gene: TRBV9; CDR3 protein: CASSAFSGKSYEQYF